This TCR beta chain was sequenced during a study of T cells after yellow fever vaccination. Turning to the study itself: SMART-Seq v4 Ultra Low Input prepared libraries from low-cell fractions.

Germline CDR1 and CDR2: MNHNY and SVGAGI (reference sequence). V shed 8 bases and J shed 0 bases, with 11 bases lying between them. The CDR3 extends over 13 amino acids. This clonotype was detected only a few times. Antigen specificity is unknown. The authors made TCR cDNA by 5'RACE template switching, adding a universal primer site and UMIs. TCRdb called the 5' RACE reads again in MiXCR, with one record for every CDR3 protein. The table includes approximately 300,000 distinct CDR3 sequences, roughly 7% detected once. Study-level points and caveats: The booster response re-showed most primary clones: 96% CD4, around 90% CD8.

This rearrangement joins TRBV6-6 to TRBJ2-7; no firm D call. The sequence derives from a man between 18 and 29 years old who received the YFV17D yellow fever vaccine. The starting material was PBMCs, obtained roughly 45 days after the first yellow fever vaccination. DNA for the CDR3: TGTGCCAGCTCCCATGCGAGCTCCTACGAGCAGTACGTC. It specifies CASSHASSYEQYV.